This TCR beta chain stems from a study of T cell clonality in common variable immunodeficiency. Germline loops: CDR1 SGHDT, CDR2 YYEEEE. Trimming at V came to 4 bases and at J to 6 bases, leaving 13 bases not matched to a gene. The CDR3 covers 15 residues. Study-wide results and limits: CVID subjects had higher TCRbeta clonality than healthy controls, most marked in about a third.

In this sample, this clone turned up many times. Its specificity is not known. The read stops 3 residues short of the end of the CDR3; the missing end is completed from the germline J gene. Sequencing used immunoSEQ multiplex PCR; TCRdb keeps in-frame clones, though not all of them. The data list tens of thousands of clones, none observed once; less than 11% falls to the top ten. Heparinized whole blood, roughly 5 to 9 ml, came from each donor. The receptor was isolated from a person between 18 and 75 years old in good health. Sequencing was performed on peripheral blood mononuclear cells. The rearrangement uses TRBV5-6 and TRBJ2-7, with 7 bases fitting TRBD2. This CDR3 is CASSQVQGWGGEQYF. The covered CDR3 bases are TGTGCCAGCAGCCAAGTGCAGGGTTGGGGGGGCGAG.